The rows below give T cell receptor beta chains drawn from one sample of a study of blood T cell repertoires in COVID-19. TCRdb keeps only in-frame clones here, not all; method: immunoSEQ multiplex PCR. The repertoire holds hundreds of thousands of clones, with roughly 90% as singletons. The sequenced material came from PBMCs or T cells enriched from blood (not recorded which). All receptors derive from a middle-aged man who had recovered from COVID-19. CDR3s include the opening cysteine and the closing phenylalanine or tryptophan. Fields, in order: CDR3 DNA, CDR3 protein, clone size, D gene, V gene, CDR3 length, J gene. A D gene is named only where the DNA matches it firmly. A clone size is listed for some rows: how often the clone was seen (once, few, many), or a class if it is expanded.

cdr3_nt: TGTGCCAGTAAGGGCAGGGACTATAATGGCTACACCTTC; cdr3_aa: CASKGRDYNGYTF; clone_size: -; d_call: -; v_call: TRBV19; cdr3_length: 13; j_call: TRBJ1-2
cdr3_nt: TGTGCCAGCTCACCGCGGGACTTAGAAAAACTGTTTTTT; cdr3_aa: CASSPRDLEKLFF; clone_size: few; d_call: -; v_call: TRBV18; cdr3_length: 13; j_call: TRBJ1-4
cdr3_nt: TGTGCCAGCAGCTTAACTGGGAGGGAGACCCAGTACTTC; cdr3_aa: CASSLTGRETQYF; clone_size: -; d_call: -; v_call: TRBV5-6; cdr3_length: 13; j_call: TRBJ2-5
cdr3_nt: TGTGCCAGCAGTTTACAAACGGGACTAGCGGGGTACGAGCAGTACTTC; cdr3_aa: CASSLQTGLAGYEQYF; clone_size: -; d_call: TRBD2; v_call: TRBV28; cdr3_length: 16; j_call: TRBJ2-7
cdr3_nt: TGTGCCAGCAGTTTGTACAGGGGGCTGTTGGCCGGGGAGCTGTTTTTT; cdr3_aa: CASSLYRGLLAGELFF; clone_size: -; d_call: TRBD1; v_call: TRBV27; cdr3_length: 16; j_call: TRBJ2-2
cdr3_nt: TGTGCCAGCAGCCCACCCGGACAGGCCCCCGGCTACGAGCAGTACTTC; cdr3_aa: CASSPPGQAPGYEQYF; clone_size: -; d_call: TRBD1; v_call: TRBV5-4; cdr3_length: 16; j_call: TRBJ2-7
cdr3_nt: TGTGCCAGCACTCCTGGGGCCAACGTCCTGACTTTC; cdr3_aa: CASTPGANVLTF; clone_size: -; d_call: -; v_call: TRBV2; cdr3_length: 12; j_call: TRBJ2-6
cdr3_nt: TGTGCCTGGAGTGTACGGGGGTGGAGTTCATCCAAAAACATTCAGTACTTC; cdr3_aa: CAWSVRGWSSSKNIQYF; clone_size: -; d_call: -; v_call: TRBV30; cdr3_length: 17; j_call: TRBJ2-4
cdr3_nt: TGTGCCAGCAGCTTAGATGACGGGATTTCGGAGCAGTTCTTC; cdr3_aa: CASSLDDGISEQFF; clone_size: -; d_call: -; v_call: TRBV7-9; cdr3_length: 14; j_call: TRBJ2-1
cdr3_nt: TGTGCCTGGAGTCCCACAGCAAACTATGGCTACACCTTC; cdr3_aa: CAWSPTANYGYTF; clone_size: -; d_call: -; v_call: TRBV30; cdr3_length: 13; j_call: TRBJ1-2
cdr3_nt: TGTGCCAGCAGCTTAGCGCCGGGACAGGGGTACGAGCAGTACTTC; cdr3_aa: CASSLAPGQGYEQYF; clone_size: -; d_call: TRBD1; v_call: TRBV7-6; cdr3_length: 15; j_call: TRBJ2-7
cdr3_nt: TGCGCCAGCAGTGAACAGGGGGCCAAGGGTGAGCAGTACTTC; cdr3_aa: CASSEQGAKGEQYF; clone_size: -; d_call: TRBD1; v_call: TRBV10-2; cdr3_length: 14; j_call: TRBJ2-7
cdr3_nt: TGCAGCGTCCATGCCGGGACAGGGGTCACTGAAGCTTTCTTT; cdr3_aa: CSVHAGTGVTEAFF; clone_size: -; d_call: TRBD1; v_call: TRBV29-1; cdr3_length: 14; j_call: TRBJ1-1
cdr3_nt: TGTGCCATCTCTCGGACAGGGGAATTAGGTCAGCCCCAGCATTTT; cdr3_aa: CAISRTGELGQPQHF; clone_size: -; d_call: TRBD1; v_call: TRBV10-3; cdr3_length: 15; j_call: TRBJ1-5
cdr3_nt: TGCGCCAGCAGCCCCCAGACAGTGAACACTGAAGCTTTCTTT; cdr3_aa: CASSPQTVNTEAFF; clone_size: -; d_call: -; v_call: TRBV5-1; cdr3_length: 14; j_call: TRBJ1-1
cdr3_nt: TGTGCCAGCAGCTTAGGCGGGAGGACCCACAATGAGCAGTTCTTC; cdr3_aa: CASSLGGRTHNEQFF; clone_size: -; d_call: TRBD2; v_call: TRBV7-2; cdr3_length: 15; j_call: TRBJ2-1
cdr3_nt: TGTGCCAGCAACTCCGGGTCTTTCTCTGGAAACACCATATATTTT; cdr3_aa: CASNSGSFSGNTIYF; clone_size: -; d_call: -; v_call: TRBV11-2; cdr3_length: 15; j_call: TRBJ1-3
cdr3_nt: TGCGCCAGCAGCGCGGGGATTTACACCGGGGAGCTGTTTTTT; cdr3_aa: CASSAGIYTGELFF; clone_size: -; d_call: -; v_call: TRBV5-1; cdr3_length: 14; j_call: TRBJ2-2
cdr3_nt: TGTGCCAGCAGCTTAACAGGCGGCGGCGGGAACAAATACAATGAGCAGTTCTTC; cdr3_aa: CASSLTGGGGNKYNEQFF; clone_size: -; d_call: -; v_call: TRBV7-3; cdr3_length: 18; j_call: TRBJ2-1
cdr3_nt: TGTGCCAGCAGCTTAGGGACGGGCAGGGCTGAGCAGCCCCAGCATTTT; cdr3_aa: CASSLGTGRAEQPQHF; clone_size: -; d_call: -; v_call: TRBV7-9; cdr3_length: 16; j_call: TRBJ1-5
cdr3_nt: TGTGCCAGTAGTATGGGTCGGTCGGGGGTAGCCCCTGAAGCTTTCTTT; cdr3_aa: CASSMGRSGVAPEAFF; clone_size: -; d_call: -; v_call: TRBV19; cdr3_length: 16; j_call: TRBJ1-1
cdr3_nt: TGCAGCGTTGAAGATCTCAGACAGGGCAACTACGAGCAGTACTTC; cdr3_aa: CSVEDLRQGNYEQYF; clone_size: -; d_call: TRBD1; v_call: TRBV29-1; cdr3_length: 15; j_call: TRBJ2-7
cdr3_nt: TGTGCCAGCAGCCGGACGGGTTCTATAGCGGGGGGCTCCTACGAGCAGTACTTC; cdr3_aa: CASSRTGSIAGGSYEQYF; clone_size: once; d_call: TRBD2; v_call: TRBV6-2/TRBV6-3; cdr3_length: 18; j_call: TRBJ2-7
cdr3_nt: TGTGCCAGCAGCTCCCGAAGGGGGAGCACAGATACGCAGTATTTT; cdr3_aa: CASSSRRGSTDTQYF; clone_size: -; d_call: -; v_call: TRBV7-6; cdr3_length: 15; j_call: TRBJ2-3
cdr3_nt: TGTGCCAGTAGTATAGTAGCCAGAGAACATGGCTACACCTTC; cdr3_aa: CASSIVAREHGYTF; clone_size: once; d_call: -; v_call: TRBV19; cdr3_length: 14; j_call: TRBJ1-2
cdr3_nt: TGTGCCAGCAGTATGGGACACCCGAACTATGGCTACACCTTC; cdr3_aa: CASSMGHPNYGYTF; clone_size: few; d_call: -; v_call: TRBV27; cdr3_length: 14; j_call: TRBJ1-2
cdr3_nt: TGTGCCAGCAGGGATACAGGATGGAGCACTGAAGCTTTCTTT; cdr3_aa: CASRDTGWSTEAFF; clone_size: -; d_call: -; v_call: TRBV6-5; cdr3_length: 14; j_call: TRBJ1-1
cdr3_nt: TGTGCCAGCAGTACCCCGGACATAGTCACCGGGGAGCTGTTTTTT; cdr3_aa: CASSTPDIVTGELFF; clone_size: -; d_call: -; v_call: TRBV6-6; cdr3_length: 15; j_call: TRBJ2-2
cdr3_nt: TGTGCCAGCAGCTTAGCGTCTAGCGGGGGTGGGCGTGAGCAGTTCTTC; cdr3_aa: CASSLASSGGGREQFF; clone_size: -; d_call: TRBD2; v_call: TRBV7-2; cdr3_length: 16; j_call: TRBJ2-1
cdr3_nt: TGCGTCGGAGCGGCCCCCCACGAGCAGTACTTC; cdr3_aa: CVGAAPHEQYF; clone_size: -; d_call: -; v_call: TRBV5-1; cdr3_length: 11; j_call: TRBJ2-7
cdr3_nt: TGTGCCAGCTCACCAGAGGTCCGGGAAGAATACACAGATACGCAGTATTTT; cdr3_aa: CASSPEVREEYTDTQYF; clone_size: -; d_call: -; v_call: TRBV18; cdr3_length: 17; j_call: TRBJ2-3
cdr3_nt: TGTGCCATCAGTGACCAGGGACTAGCGGTTTCCTACGAGCAGTACTTC; cdr3_aa: CAISDQGLAVSYEQYF; clone_size: -; d_call: TRBD2; v_call: TRBV10-3; cdr3_length: 16; j_call: TRBJ2-7
cdr3_nt: TGTGCCAGCAGTGCTGACCGGGACAGGGGATCCTACGAGCAGTACTTC; cdr3_aa: CASSADRDRGSYEQYF; clone_size: -; d_call: TRBD1; v_call: TRBV25-1; cdr3_length: 16; j_call: TRBJ2-7
cdr3_nt: TGTGCCAGCAGCTTAATAAGGCAGGGGGGCCCCCAAGAGACCCAGTACTTC; cdr3_aa: CASSLIRQGGPQETQYF; clone_size: -; d_call: -; v_call: TRBV7-9; cdr3_length: 17; j_call: TRBJ2-5
cdr3_nt: TGTGCCAGCAGCTTTACGCGGGACCCCCCAGATACGCAGTATTTT; cdr3_aa: CASSFTRDPPDTQYF; clone_size: -; d_call: -; v_call: TRBV7-2; cdr3_length: 15; j_call: TRBJ2-3
cdr3_nt: TGTGCCAGCAGCGTAGGGGGGACAGCGAACACTGAAGCTTTCTTT; cdr3_aa: CASSVGGTANTEAFF; clone_size: -; d_call: TRBD1; v_call: TRBV9; cdr3_length: 15; j_call: TRBJ1-1